The 9 T cell receptor beta chains in this list originate from one sample, sequenced in a study of cytomegalovirus exposure and HLA in healthy donors. With 60 Vbeta and 13 Jbeta primers, the PCR was carried out. Method: immunoSEQ multiplex PCR; TCRdb's copy keeps in-frame clones and lacks some. This table holds approximately 100,000 clones, around two thirds found once. The material sequenced was PBMCs. All receptors come from a male donor in good health and CMV-seronegative.

The CDR3 nucleotides are TGTGCCACCAGCAGACACCGACAGGGCACCGGGGAGCTGTTTTTT. Translation: CATSRHRQGTGELFF. This chain links TRBV15 with TRBJ2-2, with 7 nucleotides matching TRBD1. The CDR3 is made up of 15 amino acids. CDR1 is LNHNV and CDR2 is YYDKDF in the germline V gene (reference sequence). The J segment lost 4 bases and the V segment lost 2 bases, leaving 4 bases of the junction unmatched.

This sequence joins TRBV10-1 and TRBJ2-5; 8 positions agree with TRBD2. V lost 6 bases, J lost 5 bases, and 23 bases stayed unmatched. CDR1 is WNHNN and CDR2 is SYGVQD in the germline V gene (reference sequence). The CDR3 length is 19 residues. As DNA, the CDR3 is TGCGCCAGCAGGGCTAAGGCGGGGGGCGATCGGCCATACCCCGAGACCCAGTACTTC. Protein product: CASRAKAGGDRPYPETQYF.

J is TRBJ1-1 and V is TRBV7-9; no clear D gene. The CDR3 covers 12 residues. Trimming removed 5 bases from V and 3 bases from J, with 7 bases in between. Germline V gives CDR1 SEHNR, CDR2 FQNEAQ (reference sequence). The CDR3 sequence is CASSPRDTEAFF. CDR3 DNA sequence: TGTGCCAGCAGCCCGAGGGACACTGAAGCTTTCTTT.

J is TRBJ1-1 and V is TRBV6-5, with a possible D match to TRBD1 (6 bases). CDR3 length: 13 residues. The germline V gene has CDR1 MNHEY and CDR2 SVGAGI. With 6 bases removed from V and 6 bases from J, the gap between germline ends came to 14 bases. In nucleotides, the CDR3 is TGTGCCAGCAGGAGGGGGGAGGGGGCTGAAGCTTTCTTT. Protein product: CASRRGEGAEAFF.

V gene TRBV28 combines with J gene TRBJ2-7, with TRBD2 matching over 10 bases. The germline V gene encodes CDR1 MDHEN and CDR2 SYDVKM. CDR3 length equals 16 residues. Unmatched junction bases numbered 11, after V lost 8 bases and J lost 1 base. CDR3 nucleotide sequence: TGTGCCAGCCAAACCGGACTAGCGGACCTTTCCTACGAGCAGTACTTC. Translated, it gives CASQTGLADLSYEQYF.

This clone was seen only a few times. This chain links TRBV7-6 with TRBJ2-6; possibly TRBD1 for D (6 bases). With 4 bases removed from V and 3 bases from J, the gap between germline ends came to 16 bases. Germline V gene data show CDR1 as SGHVS and CDR2 as FNYEAQ. This CDR3 is 17 amino acids long. The CDR3 DNA reads as TGTGCCAGCAGCTCCACGCGGCAGGGGCTTGGGGCCAACGTCCTGACTTTC. It translates to CASSSTRQGLGANVLTF.

This sequence joins TRBV6-5 and TRBJ1-5; D is ambiguous. This CDR3 spans 15 amino acids. V lost 5 bases, J lost 0 bases, and 11 bases lay in between. CDR1 is MNHEY and CDR2 is SVGAGI in the germline V gene. The CDR3: CASSAAGVSNQPQHF. The CDR3 DNA follows: TGTGCCAGCAGTGCCGCCGGTGTTAGCAATCAGCCCCAGCATTTT.

The rearrangement uses TRBV6-5 and TRBJ2-3; D is unclear. Germline V gene sequence: CDR1 MNHEY, CDR2 SVGAGI. Trimming left V 10 bases short and J 6 bases short, with 14 bases between. This CDR3 is built from 12 residues. CDR3 in amino acids: CATTNAADTQYF. CDR3 bases: TGTGCCACCACGAACGCAGCGGATACGCAGTATTTT.

The V gene is TRBV29-1, the J gene TRBJ2-3; 10 bases fit TRBD2. Germline-derived CDR1 and CDR2 are SQVTM and ANQGSEA. The V segment lost 4 bases and the J segment 3 bases; nucleotides outside the gene matches: 13. The CDR3 totals 17 residues. CDR3 residues: CSVGRGASGSRTDTQYF. CDR3 coding DNA: TGCAGCGTTGGGAGGGGGGCTAGCGGGAGTAGGACAGATACGCAGTATTTT.